This T cell receptor (beta chain) was identified during a study of early T cells in non-severe SARS-CoV-2 infection. Study summary: RNA in bulk from unsorted whole blood was sequenced, and chains were unpaired.

Comment on this clonotype: Its antigen is currently unknown.

Attached unique molecular identifiers marked individual cDNA molecules. Via MiXCR, TCRdb re-called the 5' RACE reads, giving one row per CDR3 protein. The data contain 90,000 to 120,000 distinct CDR3 sequences, around an eighth of them singletons. Whole-study results and caveats: VDJdb-based matching was biased toward anti-spike CD8 responses and missed private and CD4 specificities.

With V trimmed by 6 bases and J by 1 base, 2 bases remained unmatched. Germline assignment: CDR1 ENHRY and CDR2 SYGVKD. The CDR3 loop spans 14 amino acids. This clonotype was sampled from an adult who was a healthcare worker with PCR-confirmed SARS-CoV-2 infection or an uninfected control (not recorded which). The J gene is TRBJ2-2, the V gene TRBV10-3; 7 bases match TRBD1. Sequencing used whole blood. The CDR3, as DNA: TGTGCCATCAGGGGACAGATGAACACCGGGGAGCTGTTTTTT. Its protein product is CAIRGQMNTGELFF.